This TCR beta chain derives from a study of T cells in Graves' hyperthyroidism and ophthalmopathy. Study-level results: Researchers found most expanded thyroid clonotypes above 0.001 in blood as well. Model predictions of ophthalmopathy came a median around 7.1 months before onset.

Researchers took RNA transcripts and amplified the TCR beta CDR3 regions from them. Researchers ran a first-round RT-PCR on the TCR CDR3 using the HTBI primer set. TCRdb processed the multiplex PCR reads anew with MiXCR; each CDR3 protein has one entry. The sample lists about 570,000 distinct CDR3 sequences, more than 45% seen once, with around 17% in the top ten. This clonotype was detected only a few times. Its antigen is unknown. The CDR3 loop spans 13 amino acids. The germline V gene has CDR1 ENHRY and CDR2 SYGVKD. Deletions cut 5 bases from V and 1 base from J, with 8 bases between. This sequence was found in an adult woman with Graves' disease, either hyperthyroidism or ophthalmopathy (not recorded which). The chain joins TRBV10-3 to TRBJ2-5, with D possibly being TRBD1 (6 bases). Sequenced: peripheral blood or thyroid tissue (not recorded which). The CDR3 DNA reads as TGTGCCATCAGTAGACAGGTCCAAGAGACCCAGTACTTC. Residues: CAISRQVQETQYF.